Presented here are 20 T cell receptor beta chains from one specimen sequenced in a study of OX40 agonist ivuxolimab in advanced cancers. The table came from immunoSEQ multiplex PCR; TCRdb's copy has only in-frame clones and leaves some out. In the table there are about 21,000 clones, roughly three quarters of which are singletons. Sequences were derived from CD4+ or CD8+ T cells sorted from blood, sampled in a trial of the OX40 agonist ivuxolimab. These TCRs come from an adult with an advanced solid tumor such as melanoma, head and neck, liver or kidney cancer.

J is TRBJ2-3 and V is TRBV11-1; 7 bases are shared with TRBD2. CDR1 SGHAT and CDR2 FQDESV come from the germline V gene (reference sequence). Germline trimming cut 8 bases from V and 4 bases from J; bases unmatched to any gene: 3. The CDR3 has 12 amino acids. CDR3 amino acids: CASSGGPDTQYF. The CDR3 DNA reads TGTGCCAGCTCGGGGGGACCAGATACGCAGTATTTT.

The chain couples TRBV6-1 to TRBJ1-1; the D gene is possibly TRBD1 (5 bases). In germline, CDR1 is MNHNS, CDR2 SASEGT. V lost 7 bases, J lost 6 bases, and 18 bases lay in between. CDR3 length: 14 amino acids. As DNA, the CDR3 is TGTGCCAGCAACGCGGGGCGGGGTCGCTCTGAAGCTTTCTTT. This translates into CASNAGRGRSEAFF.

The V gene is TRBV4-2, the J gene TRBJ2-1, with 10 positions matching TRBD2. This CDR3 is built from 15 residues. Germline V CDR1 and CDR2: LGHNA, YNFKEQ. J gave up 2 bases and V 4 bases, and 2 bases lay outside the gene matches. The CDR3 sequence: CASSLSGGAYNEQFF. For the CDR3, the DNA is TGTGCCAGCAGCCTCAGCGGGGGGGCCTACAATGAGCAGTTCTTC.

On this clone itself: This CDR3 is also generated by other DNA sequences in the sample. The CDR3 nucleotides are TGTGCCAGCAGTCCGACGGGACTAGCGGGGACGGGTGAGCAGTTCTTC. Translation gives CASSPTGLAGTGEQFF. This chain uses TRBV28 with TRBJ2-1; 13 bases map to TRBD2. CDR1 MDHEN and CDR2 SYDVKM come from the germline V gene. The CDR3 totals 16 residues. V shed 5 bases, J shed 9 bases, and the junction held 10 bases outside the gene matches.

The V call is TRBV5-1, the J call TRBJ2-5; 8 bases are a match to TRBD1. V shed 7 bases, J shed 1 base, and the junction held 15 bases outside the gene matches. Germline-derived CDR1 and CDR2 are SGHRS and YFSETQ. This CDR3 comprises 17 residues. CDR3: CASCRGQNPLLQETQYF. The CDR3 bases are TGCGCCAGCTGCAGGGGGCAGAATCCCTTACTCCAAGAGACCCAGTACTTC. Together with reference TRBV5-1 and TRBJ2-5, the CDR3 gives the full variable domain: KAGVTQTPRYLIKTRGQQVTLSCSPISGHRSVSWYQQTPGQGLQFLFEYFSETQRNKGNFPGRFSGRQFSNSRSEMNVSTLELGDSALYLCASCRGQNPLLQETQYFGPGTRLLVL.

This chain links TRBV19 with TRBJ2-3; D not resolved. This CDR3 contains 13 residues. CDR1 and CDR2 (germline): LNHDA, SQIVND (reference sequence). Trimming removed 7 bases at V and 2 bases at J, with 10 bases between. The CDR3 sequence is CASKRQFTDTQYF. For the CDR3, the DNA is TGTGCCAGTAAACGGCAGTTCACAGATACGCAGTATTTT.

This clone occurred a few times. The rearrangement links TRBV30 to TRBJ1-1; D remains unclear. V lost 3 bases and J lost 0, with 8 bases in between. From germline, CDR1 is GTSNPN and CDR2 SVGIG (reference sequence). The CDR3 covers 13 residues. The CDR3 DNA follows: TGTGCCTGGAGAGACGGAATGAACACTGAAGCTTTCTTT. Its translation: CAWRDGMNTEAFF.

The chain uses TRBV5-1 and TRBJ2-6, with 12 nucleotides matching TRBD1. The V gene's germline CDR1 is SGHRS and CDR2 YFSETQ. After removal of 5 bases from V and 3 bases from J, the junction contained 12 bases not matched to a gene. This CDR3 region has 19 residues. The CDR3 nucleotides are TGCGCCAGCAGAACTTGGTCCGGGACAGGGGGCTTTGGGGCCAACGTCCTGACTTTC. It yields the protein CASRTWSGTGGFGANVLTF.

The rearrangement joins TRBV6-6 to TRBJ2-3, with 10 positions matching TRBD2. The junction had 11 bases not matched to a gene; V was cut back by 7 bases and J by 4 bases. This CDR3 is 16 amino acids long. Germline CDR1 MNHNY, CDR2 SVGAGI (reference sequence). CDR3 coding DNA: TGTGCCAGCATCGACCTAAGCGGGGGGGGGTCAGATACGCAGTATTTT. Protein product: CASIDLSGGGSDTQYF.

The J gene is TRBJ2-6, the V gene TRBV19; D might be TRBD1 (6 bases). Trimming took 3 bases from V and 4 from J, leaving 10 bases between them. The germline V gene has CDR1 LNHDA and CDR2 SQIVND (reference sequence). The CDR3 totals 15 residues. The CDR3 here is CASSMRGTGANVLTF. The CDR3 region has the DNA TGTGCCAGTAGTATGAGGGGGACGGGGGCCAACGTCCTGACTTTC.

This chain uses TRBV30 with TRBJ1-4; D gene ambiguous. CDR3 length equals 14 residues. The V gene's germline CDR1 is GTSNPN and CDR2 SVGIG (reference sequence). The V and J ends lost 0 bases and 8 bases respectively, with 13 bases between them. The CDR3 here is CAWSVRLLGEKLFF. In nucleotides, the CDR3 is TGTGCCTGGAGTGTAAGGCTGCTTGGGGAAAAACTGTTTTTT.

This chain links TRBV5-1 with TRBJ2-7; D unclear. Trimming left V 0 bases short and J 0 bases short, with 7 bases between. In germline, CDR1 is SGHRS, CDR2 YFSETQ. There are 14 residues in the CDR3. The CDR3 nucleotides are TGCGCCAGCAGCTTGGCCTCGAGCTCCTACGAGCAGTACTTC. Residues: CASSLASSSYEQYF. Using reference TRBV5-1 and TRBJ2-7 for the parts outside the CDR3, the full variable domain is KAGVTQTPRYLIKTRGQQVTLSCSPISGHRSVSWYQQTPGQGLQFLFEYFSETQRNKGNFPGRFSGRQFSNSRSEMNVSTLELGDSALYLCASSLASSSYEQYFGPGTRLTVT.

The V call is TRBV5-6, the J call TRBJ1-2, with D unclear. Trimming removed 4 bases from V and 5 bases from J, with 9 bases in between. CDR3 length equals 12 residues. In germline, CDR1 is SGHDT, CDR2 YYEEEE. CDR3 nucleotide sequence: TGTGCCAGCAGCCCTCTGGGGTATGGCTACACCTTC. This translates into CASSPLGYGYTF. Supplemented by reference TRBV5-6 and TRBJ1-2, the full variable domain reads DAGVTQSPTHLIKTRGQQVTLRCSPKSGHDTVSWYQQALGQGPQFIFQYYEEEERQRGNFPDRFSGHQFPNYSSELNVNALLLGDSALYLCASSPLGYGYTFGSGTRLTVV.

By share, this clone ranks as medium-sized. This chain joins TRBV19 and TRBJ1-2, with D possibly TRBD1 on 5 matching bases. CDR1 and CDR2 (germline): LNHDA, SQIVND (reference sequence). Trimming shortened V by 5 bases and J by 6 bases, and 13 bases separated the two germline ends. The CDR3 totals 13 residues. The CDR3 DNA reads TGTGCCAGTAGTCGAGGCTTAGGGGATGGCTACACCTTC. This codes for CASSRGLGDGYTF. Complete variable domain (other parts from reference TRBV19 and TRBJ1-2): DGGITQSPKYLFRKEGQNVTLSCEQNLNHDAMYWYRQDPGQGLRLIYYSQIVNDFQKGDIAEGYSVSREKKESFPLTVTSAQKNPTAFYLCASSRGLGDGYTFGSGTRLTVV.

The chain carries TRBV6-5 and TRBJ1-1; perhaps TRBD1 as D (6 bases). V was cut by 2 bases and J by 10 bases, with 17 bases left in between. Germline lookup yields CDR1 MNHEY and CDR2 SVGAGI. The CDR3 length is 14 residues. The CDR3: CASSYATGQRLAFF. CDR3 in DNA: TGTGCCAGCAGTTACGCGACCGGACAGCGGCTAGCTTTCTTT.

The gene calls are TRBV11-1 and TRBJ1-2; no firm D call. Germline lookup yields CDR1 SGHAT and CDR2 FQDESV (reference sequence). The CDR3 contains 15 residues. Trimming pared 1 base from V and 6 bases from J, leaving 15 bases between. CDR3 nucleotides: TGTGCCAGCAGCTTAGACACCCGCTTAGGGAATGGCTACACCTTC. It specifies CASSLDTRLGNGYTF.

CDR3: CASSLEADSYNSPLHF. As DNA, the CDR3 is TGTGCCAGCAGCTTAGAGGCAGACTCCTATAATTCACCCCTCCACTTT. The rearrangement joins TRBV11-2 to TRBJ1-6; unclear D gene. Germline CDR1 reads SGHAT; CDR2 reads FQNNGV. This CDR3 comprises 16 residues. V lost 0 bases and J lost 0, with 6 bases in between.

The chain links TRBV5-6 to TRBJ1-5; D unresolved. The germline V gene has CDR1 SGHDT and CDR2 YYEEEE. This CDR3 has 14 amino acids. Trimming stripped 5 bases from V and 3 bases from J, with 12 bases between. The chain's CDR3 is CASSAGWLNQPQHF. CDR3 DNA sequence: TGTGCCAGCAGTGCAGGATGGCTCAATCAGCCCCAGCATTTT.

The rearrangement links TRBV7-9 to TRBJ1-5; D gene unclear. Germline V gene sequence: CDR1 SEHNR, CDR2 FQNEAQ (reference sequence). V was pared by 5 bases and J by 2 bases, with 16 bases between. The CDR3 sequence is 16 residues long. The CDR3 DNA sequence: TGTGCCAGCAGCCCCACCCGGACGGCCGGCAATCAGCCCCAGCATTTT. This codes for CASSPTRTAGNQPQHF. The variable domain in full, with the rest retrieved from reference TRBV7-9 and TRBJ1-5, is DTGVSQNPRHKITKRGQNVTFRCDPISEHNRLYWYRQTLGQGPEFLTYFQNEAQLEKSRLLSDRFSAERPKGSFSTLEIQRTEQGDSAMYLCASSPTRTAGNQPQHFGDGTRLSIL.

In its sample, this clone was seen a few times. V usage is TRBV6-4 and J usage is TRBJ2-2, with 7 bases that match TRBD1. V was pared by 6 bases and J by 4 bases, with 8 bases of the junction left unmatched. The length of the CDR3 is 15 residues. Looked up from germline, CDR1 is MRHNA and CDR2 is SNTAGT. The CDR3 sequence: CASSRQGRGTGELFF. CDR3 DNA sequence: TGTGCCAGCAGCCGACAGGGACGGGGCACCGGGGAGCTGTTTTTT.